This entry lists 2 T cell receptor beta chains sequenced from one sample in a study of patients and donors after allogeneic stem cell transplantation. TCRdb reprocessed the RT-PCR reads via MiXCR and lists one record per CDR3 protein. The sample records 7,000 to 9,000 distinct CDR3 sequences, under 14% being singletons. Sequenced material: blood, either unsorted or a sorted T cell fraction (not recorded which). Receptors were obtained from a human donor who was either an allogeneic HSCT recipient or a stem cell or donor lymphocyte infusion donor (not recorded which). It is not recorded whose cells these are; they may come from a transplant donor.

Only a few counts were recorded for this clonotype. The CDR3 sequence is CASSESGQTNTEAFF. CDR3 bases: TGTGCCAGCAGTGAATCGGGACAGACTAACACTGAAGCTTTCTTT. J is TRBJ1-1 and V is TRBV25-1; 7 bases agree with TRBD1. Germline V gene data show CDR1 as MGHDK and CDR2 as SYGVNS. V dropped 1 base and J dropped 2; count of bases not matched to a gene: 4. The CDR3 runs to 15 residues. The complete variable domain, with remaining parts taken from reference TRBV25-1 and TRBJ1-1, reads EADIYQTPRYLVIGTGKKITLECSQTMGHDKMYWYQQDPGMELHLIHYSYGVNSTEKGDLSSESTVSRIRTEHFPLTLESARPSHTSQYLCASSESGQTNTEAFFGQGTRLTVV.

This clonotype was counted between two and nine times. DNA for the CDR3: TGTGCCAGCAGCTCTATTACACAGGGGATCCAAGAGACCCAGTACTTC. It is translated as CASSSITQGIQETQYF. J is TRBJ2-5 and V is TRBV5-4, with 7 bases lining up with TRBD1. The CDR3 extends over 16 amino acids. CDR1 and CDR2 (germline): SGHNT, YYREEE (reference sequence). Germline trimming cut 3 bases from V and 1 base from J; bases unmatched to any gene: 9.